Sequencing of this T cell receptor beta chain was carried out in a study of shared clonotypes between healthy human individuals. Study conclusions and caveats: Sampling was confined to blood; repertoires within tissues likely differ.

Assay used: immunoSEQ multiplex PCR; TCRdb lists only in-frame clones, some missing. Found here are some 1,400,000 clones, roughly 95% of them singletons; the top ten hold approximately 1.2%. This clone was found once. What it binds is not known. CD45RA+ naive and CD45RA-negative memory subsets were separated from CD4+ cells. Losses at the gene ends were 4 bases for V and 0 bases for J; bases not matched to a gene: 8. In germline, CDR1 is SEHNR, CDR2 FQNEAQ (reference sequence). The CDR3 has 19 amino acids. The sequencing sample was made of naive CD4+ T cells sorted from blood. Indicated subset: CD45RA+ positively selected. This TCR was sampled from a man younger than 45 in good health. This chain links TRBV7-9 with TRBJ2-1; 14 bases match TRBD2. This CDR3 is CASSSPPGTSGSSYNEQFF. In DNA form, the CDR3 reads TGTGCCAGCAGCTCCCCGCCGGGGACTAGCGGGAGCTCCTACAATGAGCAGTTCTTC.